Below are 19 T cell receptor beta chains sequenced from a single sample in a study of cytomegalovirus exposure and HLA in healthy donors. PCR used 60 Vbeta primers and 13 Jbeta primers. Here immunoSEQ multiplex PCR was the method, and the copy in TCRdb shows in-frame clones only, minus some. The sample records more than 100,000 clones, roughly 80% being singletons. The sample comprised PBMCs. These receptors all stem from a female donor in good health and CMV-seropositive.

The V call is TRBV6-5, the J call TRBJ1-6; D remains ambiguous. Germline V gene sequence: CDR1 MNHEY, CDR2 SVGAGI. This CDR3 is 13 amino acids long. V was trimmed by 11 bases and J by 0 bases, leaving 8 bases between them. The CDR3 sequence is CAGGNSYNSPLHF. CDR3 nucleotide sequence: TGTGCCGGCGGCAACTCCTATAATTCACCCCTCCACTTT.

The chain carries TRBV7-2 and TRBJ2-1; no definite D call. This CDR3 is built from 15 residues. Trimming removed 6 bases at V and 0 bases at J, with 12 bases between. Germline V gene sequence: CDR1 SGHTA, CDR2 FQGNSA. CDR3 loop: CASRLVASSYNEQFF. CDR3 DNA: TGTGCCAGCAGGCTAGTTGCGAGCTCCTACAATGAGCAGTTCTTC.

The genes are TRBV7-2 and TRBJ1-1; 7 nucleotides align to TRBD1. The germline CDR1 and CDR2 sequences are SGHTA and FQGNSA. Germline trimming cut 3 bases from V and 1 base from J; bases unmatched to any gene: 5. The CDR3 runs 15 residues. CDR3 sequence reads: CASSFTGVGNTEAFF. The CDR3, as DNA: TGTGCCAGCAGCTTCACAGGGGTCGGGAACACTGAAGCTTTCTTT.

The rearrangement uses TRBV28 and TRBJ1-1; D is unresolved. CDR1 and CDR2 from the germline V gene are MDHEN and SYDVKM. CDR3 size: 15 residues. V dropped 7 bases and J dropped 6 bases, with 21 bases sitting between them. The CDR3 DNA follows: TGTGCCAGCATAAATCGAGTGGTGGCGGGTGCTGAAGCTTTCTTT. This sequence encodes CASINRVVAGAEAFF.

V is TRBV7-6 and J is TRBJ2-2; weak D call: TRBD2 (5 bases). Germline CDR1 is SGHVS and CDR2 is FNYEAQ. The CDR3 length is 16 residues. V lost 3 bases and J 4 bases, leaving 15 bases between the germline ends. As DNA, the CDR3 is TGTGCCAGCAGCTTCGGTCCCGCTGGGAGCACCGGGGAGCTGTTTTTT. Its protein is CASSFGPAGSTGELFF.

A single count supports this clone. The chain couples TRBV6-5 to TRBJ1-2; D might be TRBD1 (5 bases). Germline CDR1 reads MNHEY; CDR2 reads SVGAGI. The length of the CDR3 is 16 residues. Trimming pared 3 bases from V and 2 bases from J, leaving 16 bases between. The chain's CDR3 is CASSYSLTGENYGYTF. The CDR3 DNA sequence: TGTGCCAGCAGTTATTCCCTCACGGGGGAGAACTATGGCTACACCTTC.

The chain has TRBV5-4 and TRBJ1-1; 7 bases agree with TRBD1. Germline values: CDR1 SGHNT, CDR2 YYREEE (reference sequence). After removal of 2 bases from V and 5 bases from J, the junction contained 6 bases not matched to a gene. There are 14 residues in the CDR3. CDR3 sequence (DNA): TGTGCCAGCAGCTTTTATAGGGGGCTTACTGAAGCTTTCTTT. It translates to CASSFYRGLTEAFF.

The rearrangement links TRBV7-9 to TRBJ2-3; TRBD1 agrees at 8 bases. J lost 7 bases, V lost 5 bases, and 8 bases had no gene match. CDR1 SEHNR and CDR2 FQNEAQ come from the germline V gene (reference sequence). This CDR3 comprises 14 residues. The CDR3 DNA is TGTGCCAGCAGCCTGGGTGACAGGGGATATACGCAGTATTTT. This encodes CASSLGDRGYTQYF.

This sequence joins TRBV6-5 and TRBJ1-5; 8 nucleotides agree with TRBD1. V shed 6 bases, J shed 1 base, and the junction held 2 bases outside the gene matches. CDR1 and CDR2 from the germline V gene are MNHEY and SVGAGI. The CDR3 runs 14 residues. The CDR3 sequence: CASRNRGSNQPQHF. CDR3 nucleotides: TGTGCCAGCAGGAACAGGGGGAGCAATCAGCCCCAGCATTTT.

The chain uses TRBV4-1 and TRBJ1-6; a possible D gene is TRBD1 (5 bases). Germline V gene lookup returns CDR1 MGHRA and CDR2 YSYEKL. This CDR3 comprises 15 residues. Trimming removed 4 bases from V and 6 bases from J, with 13 bases in between. The CDR3 loop reads CASSRPGLSNSPLHF. The CDR3 DNA reads as TGCGCCAGCAGCCGGCCGGGACTCAGTAATTCACCCCTCCACTTT.

The CDR3 sequence is CASSPGGSYNEQFF. The CDR3 DNA reads as TGTGCCAGCAGCCCGGGGGGCTCCTACAATGAGCAGTTCTTC. The chain has TRBV7-3 and TRBJ2-1; the match to TRBD2 covers 7 bases. Germline CDR1 SGHTA, CDR2 FQGTGA. The CDR3 loop spans 14 amino acids. J was trimmed by 0 bases and V by 5 bases; bases with no gene match: 1.

The chain uses TRBV6-6 and TRBJ2-3; TRBD1 aligns across 8 bases. The CDR3 covers 12 residues. The germline V gene has CDR1 MNHNY and CDR2 SVGAGI (reference sequence). V lost 6 bases and J lost 10; bases outside the gene matches: 6. The CDR3 DNA sequence: TGTGCCAGCAGCCAACGGACAGGGCCGCAGTATTTT. Its protein product is CASSQRTGPQYF.

The gene calls are TRBV30 and TRBJ2-2, with TRBD2 identical over 9 bases. This CDR3 region has 15 residues. V shed 3 bases and J 7 bases; nucleotides not matched to a gene: 9. Per the germline V gene, CDR1 is GTSNPN and CDR2 is SVGIG (reference sequence). In nucleotides, the CDR3 is TGTGCCTGGAGCGCGGCGGGGGGGCGGGTCGGGGAGCTGTTTTTT. Its protein product is CAWSAAGGRVGELFF.

The V call is TRBV30, the J call TRBJ2-5, with unresolved D. Trimming took 3 bases from V and 7 from J, leaving 6 bases between them. The CDR3 runs to 10 residues. The germline gives CDR1 GTSNPN, CDR2 SVGIG (reference sequence). The CDR3 spells CAWRAGTQYF. Written as DNA, the CDR3 is TGTGCCTGGAGGGCAGGGACCCAGTACTTC.

V usage is TRBV7-9 and J usage is TRBJ1-3, with D uncertain. This CDR3 is 14 amino acids long. Germline loops: CDR1 SEHNR, CDR2 FQNEAQ (reference sequence). Trimming took 0 bases from V and 8 from J, leaving 11 bases between them. DNA of the CDR3: TGTGCCAGCAGCTTAGCCTCTCTGCCGGACACCATATATTTT. Translated: CASSLASLPDTIYF.

This rearrangement joins TRBV5-1 to TRBJ2-5, with a possible D match to TRBD1 (5 bases). The CDR3 runs 17 residues. Trimming left V 1 base short and J 1 base short, with 17 bases between. Per germline, CDR1 SGHRS and CDR2 YFSETQ. The CDR3 DNA is TGCGCCAGCAGCTTGCCGGAAGCCCCAGGGTTCCAAGAGACCCAGTACTTC. Its protein product is CASSLPEAPGFQETQYF.

In this sample, this clone turned up a few times. V is TRBV2 and J is TRBJ2-5; D is uncertain. In germline, CDR1 is SNHLY, CDR2 FYNNEI. V shed 8 bases and J shed 4 bases, with 8 bases lying between them. The CDR3 covers 11 residues. The CDR3 DNA follows: TGTGCCAGCCGGGTAAGAGAGACCCAGTACTTC. The encoded protein is CASRVRETQYF.

This chain links TRBV6-6 with TRBJ1-2, with 8 bases matching TRBD1. Germline trimming cut 5 bases from V and 8 bases from J; bases unmatched to any gene: 7. This CDR3 spans 13 amino acids. Germline CDR1 and CDR2: MNHNY and SVGAGI (reference sequence). The CDR3 DNA sequence: TGTGCCAGCAGTCCGACAGGGGAGCGGGGCTACACCTTC. It translates to CASSPTGERGYTF.

This chain links TRBV7-9 with TRBJ1-1, with TRBD1 matching 9 bases. Trimming removed 5 bases from V and 1 base from J; junction bases left unmatched: 5. The germline V gene encodes CDR1 SEHNR and CDR2 FQNEAQ (reference sequence). CDR3 size: 15 residues. CDR3 residues: CASSRGQGTNTEAFF. The CDR3 bases are TGTGCCAGCAGCCGGGGACAGGGAACGAACACTGAAGCTTTCTTT.